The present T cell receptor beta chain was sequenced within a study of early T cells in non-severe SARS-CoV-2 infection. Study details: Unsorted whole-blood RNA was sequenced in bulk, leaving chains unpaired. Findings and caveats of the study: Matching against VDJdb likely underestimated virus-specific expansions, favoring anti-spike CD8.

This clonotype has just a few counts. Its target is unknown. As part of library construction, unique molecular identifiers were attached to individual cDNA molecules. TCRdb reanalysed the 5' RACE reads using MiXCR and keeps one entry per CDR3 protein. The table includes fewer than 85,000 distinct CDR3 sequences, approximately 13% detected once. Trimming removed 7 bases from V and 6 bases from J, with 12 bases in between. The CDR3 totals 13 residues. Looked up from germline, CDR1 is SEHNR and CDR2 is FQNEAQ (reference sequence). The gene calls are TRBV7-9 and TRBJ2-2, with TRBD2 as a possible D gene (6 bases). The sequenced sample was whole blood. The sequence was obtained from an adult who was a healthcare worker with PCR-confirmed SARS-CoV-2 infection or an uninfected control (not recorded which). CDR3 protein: CASTLSGPGELFF. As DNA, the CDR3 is TGTGCCAGCACCCTCAGCGGGCCCGGGGAGCTGTTTTTT.